The present T cell receptor beta chain was sequenced within a study of STAT5B mutations in CD4+ large granular lymphocyte leukemia. With respect to this clone: Its antigen is as yet unknown.

CDR3 length: 17 amino acids. V was pared by 3 bases and J by 8 bases, with 11 bases of the junction left unmatched. Germline CDR1 reads ENHRY; CDR2 reads SYGVKD. Buffy coats from healthy blood donors served as controls. Study-level findings and limits: CD4-sorted patient repertoires seemed more clonal than healthy CD4+ repertoires.

This was a survey-level run. Clones were sequenced by immunoSEQ multiplex PCR, and TCRdb holds only the in-frame ones, with some missing. The table shows about 38,000 clones, with 75% to 85% occurring only once. The sample taken for sequencing was CD4+ T cells from blood buffy coats. J is TRBJ2-1 and V is TRBV10-3; 12 positions match TRBD2. The sequence was obtained from a human donor in good health. CDR3: CAISDSPLAGGRDEQFF. CDR3 nucleotide sequence: TGTGCCATCAGTGATTCCCCTCTAGCGGGGGGGCGTGATGAGCAGTTCTTC.